A single T cell receptor (beta chain) is shown here with its context. Germline-derived CDR1 and CDR2 are WSHSY and SAAADI. The CDR3 runs 16 residues. Trimming pared 1 base from V and 1 base from J, leaving 11 bases between. Study processing details: How many nucleated cells were present was estimated from reference gene primer amplification. Produced via immunoSEQ multiplex PCR; TCRdb's table is partial and in-frame only. The V and J calls and clone size come from that table; D and trimming were worked out from the DNA. The sample shows 350,000 to 550,000 clones, around 89% of them seen only once. The data belong to a study of blood T cell repertoires in COVID-19. In the study overall: Material from acute and convalescent COVID-19 was sourced from the United States, Italy and Spain. Nucleic acid was either cDNA or gDNA, and it came from T cells, B-cell-depleted T cells, or PBMCs.

The chain uses TRBV10-2 and TRBJ2-1; tentative D call: TRBD1 (5 bases). The sequence was collected from a woman in her 30s with acute or convalescent COVID-19. Sequencing was performed on peripheral blood. The CDR3 region is CASSELGASSYNEQFF. For the CDR3, the DNA is TGCGCCAGCAGTGAGTTAGGGGCATCATCCTACAATGAGCAGTTCTTC.